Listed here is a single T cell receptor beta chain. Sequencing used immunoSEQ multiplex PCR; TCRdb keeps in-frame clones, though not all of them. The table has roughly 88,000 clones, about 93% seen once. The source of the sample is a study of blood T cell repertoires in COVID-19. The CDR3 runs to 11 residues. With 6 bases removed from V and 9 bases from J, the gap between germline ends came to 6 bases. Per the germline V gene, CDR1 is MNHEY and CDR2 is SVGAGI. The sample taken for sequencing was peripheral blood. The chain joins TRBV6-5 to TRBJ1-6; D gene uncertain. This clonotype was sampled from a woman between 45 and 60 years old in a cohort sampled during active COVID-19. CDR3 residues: CASSGLSPLHF. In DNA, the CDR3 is TGTGCCAGCAGCGGACTTTCACCCCTCCACTTT.